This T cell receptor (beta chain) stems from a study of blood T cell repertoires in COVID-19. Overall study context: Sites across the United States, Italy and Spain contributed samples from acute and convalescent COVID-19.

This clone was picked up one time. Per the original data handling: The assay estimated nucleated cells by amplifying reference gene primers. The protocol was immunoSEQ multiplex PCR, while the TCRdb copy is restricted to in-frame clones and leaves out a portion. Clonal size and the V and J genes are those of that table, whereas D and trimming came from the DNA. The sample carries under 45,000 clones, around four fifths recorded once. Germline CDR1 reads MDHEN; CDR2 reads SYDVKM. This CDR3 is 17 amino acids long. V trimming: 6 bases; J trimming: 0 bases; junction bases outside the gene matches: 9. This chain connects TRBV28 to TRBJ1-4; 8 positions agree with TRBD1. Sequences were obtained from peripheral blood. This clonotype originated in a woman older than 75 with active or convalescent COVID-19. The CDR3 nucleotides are TGTGCCAGCAGCGGAGGGACAGGCCAAGCAACTAATGAAAAACTGTTTTTT. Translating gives CASSGGTGQATNEKLFF.